A single sample is the source of the 11 T cell receptor beta chains below, sequenced in a study of CD4+ T cells in melanoma. Produced via immunoSEQ multiplex PCR; TCRdb's table is partial and in-frame only. The table lists just under 10,000 clones, roughly two thirds of them singletons, with 16% in the top ten. Input material: cells from a culture (not recorded whether cultured in vitro). The source is a human donor with melanoma.

V and J are TRBV11-2 and TRBJ2-1; D gene unclear. Per the germline V gene, CDR1 is SGHAT and CDR2 is FQNNGV. This CDR3 has 16 amino acids. V lost 1 base and J lost 3, with 13 bases in between. CDR3 nucleotides: TGTGCCAGCAGCTTAGGAGGCGCAACCAACTACAATGAGCAGTTCTTC. Translating it yields CASSLGGATNYNEQFF.

This clone came up once. V usage is TRBV5-1 and J usage is TRBJ2-3; 10 bases fit TRBD2. The trim removed 1 base at V and 2 bases at J, leaving 4 bases unmatched. The CDR3 is made up of 16 amino acids. CDR1 is SGHRS, CDR2 YFSETQ, per germline. DNA for the CDR3: TGCGCCAGCAGCTTGCCTCTAGCGGGGGTCACAGATACGCAGTATTTT. It encodes CASSLPLAGVTDTQYF.

The V gene is TRBV6-5, the J gene TRBJ1-2, with D uncertain. CDR3 size: 14 residues. Germline V CDR1 and CDR2: MNHEY, SVGAGI. The V end was cut by 4 bases, the J end by 2 bases, with 11 bases between. The CDR3 nucleotides are TGTGCCAGCAGTTTGGGCCTTGGCAACTATGGCTACACCTTC. Translating gives CASSLGLGNYGYTF.

The chain links TRBV30 to TRBJ2-5; possibly TRBD1 for D (5 bases). CDR1 GTSNPN and CDR2 SVGIG come from the germline V gene (reference sequence). Trimming took off 3 bases at V and 4 bases at J, with 15 bases between the two ends. This CDR3 comprises 14 residues. As DNA, the CDR3 is TGTGCCTGGAGAGGTGGGGCGGTCAGAGAGACCCAGTACTTC. Encoded protein: CAWRGGAVRETQYF.

A few counts support this clone. The chain carries TRBV2 and TRBJ2-7; no clear D gene. CDR1 and CDR2 from the germline V gene are SNHLY and FYNNEI. The CDR3 totals 13 residues. The germline V and J ends were trimmed by 8 bases and 3 bases, with 14 bases remaining between them. The CDR3 nucleotides are TGTGCCAGCGTGGGCGCGTTGAGCTACGAGCAGTACTTC. Protein sequence: CASVGALSYEQYF.

The genes are TRBV7-8 and TRBJ1-2; 8 nucleotides match TRBD1. Germline CDR1 is SGHVS and CDR2 is FQNEAQ. This CDR3 spans 16 amino acids. The V and J ends lost 1 base and 7 bases, in that order; junction bases with no gene match: 11. CDR3 region: CASSLEIGGQAAGYTF. CDR3 DNA sequence: TGTGCCAGCAGCTTAGAGATTGGGGGACAGGCCGCTGGCTACACCTTC.

The chain recombines TRBV6-1 with TRBJ1-2, with 7 bases aligning to TRBD1. From germline, CDR1 is MNHNS and CDR2 SASEGT. The V gene end was trimmed by 6 bases and the J gene end by 3 bases; junction bases not matched to a gene: 7. The CDR3 totals 14 residues. CDR3 nucleotide sequence: TGTGCCAGCAGGGACCACAGGGGTGACTATGGCTACACCTTC. Translating gives CASRDHRGDYGYTF.

The sample holds a few counts of this clone. The genes are TRBV6-6 and TRBJ2-5; D perhaps matches TRBD1 (5 bases). Trimming shortened V by 8 bases and J by 3 bases, and 16 bases separated the two germline ends. Germline assignment: CDR1 MNHNY and CDR2 SVGAGI (reference sequence). This CDR3 has 14 amino acids. The CDR3 sequence is CASQPLGREETQYF. The CDR3 DNA reads as TGTGCCAGCCAACCGTTGGGGCGCGAAGAGACCCAGTACTTC.

The chain carries TRBV29-1 and TRBJ1-2; 7 bases match TRBD1. CDR1 and CDR2 from the germline V gene are SQVTM and ANQGSEA. This CDR3 spans 12 amino acids. V shed 2 bases, J shed 8 bases, and the junction held 5 bases outside the gene matches. The CDR3 loop reads CSVEKGQRGYTF. CDR3 coding DNA: TGCAGCGTTGAAAAGGGACAGAGGGGCTACACCTTC.

This clone has only a few counts. The gene calls are TRBV19 and TRBJ2-5; the D call may be TRBD1 or TRBD2 (6 bases each). Germline CDR1 LNHDA, CDR2 SQIVND (reference sequence). The CDR3 has 12 residues. With 6 bases removed from V and 7 bases from J, the gap between germline ends came to 12 bases. The CDR3 loop is CASSGGSPTQYF. The CDR3 region has the DNA TGTGCCAGTAGCGGGGGCTCACCGACCCAGTACTTC.

This chain links TRBV7-9 with TRBJ1-1, with a weak D call TRBD1 (5 bases). CDR1 is SEHNR and CDR2 is FQNEAQ in the germline V gene (reference sequence). V was pared by 2 bases and J by 5 bases, with 9 bases between. This CDR3 has 13 residues. The CDR3 is CASSLFGGTEAFF. The CDR3 coding sequence is TGTGCCAGCAGCTTATTCGGGGGAACTGAAGCTTTCTTT.